In this sample, the clone carrying this T cell receptor beta chain turned up many times. The data derive from a study of T cells in Graves' hyperthyroidism and ophthalmopathy. Hyperthyroidism patients were newly diagnosed, had disease duration under 2 months, and were aged 18 to 65 years. RNA transcripts gave rise to amplified TCR beta CDR3 regions. With the HTBI primer set, the TCR CDR3 went through a first round of RT-PCR. One entry per CDR3 protein results from TCRdb running MiXCR on the multiplex PCR reads. The table shows around 700,000 distinct CDR3 sequences, with about 19% occurring only once. This TCR was sampled from a woman aged 45-65 years with Graves' hyperthyroidism that later progressed to Graves' ophthalmopathy. The source material was blood.

The CDR3 nucleotides are TGTGCCAGCAGCCCCGGCGGGGACAATGAGCAGTTCTTC. Protein product: CASSPGGDNEQFF. The chain has TRBV14 and TRBJ2-1; TRBD2 is a possible D gene (6 bases). Germline CDR1 is SGHDN and CDR2 is FVKESK. V lost 4 bases and J lost 5, with 9 bases in between. This CDR3 region has 13 residues.